This T cell receptor beta chain was recorded in a study of T cell repertoires in cytomegalovirus infection. Study in general: The authors used CMV epitopes that were HLA-C-restricted (recently identified) and HLA-B-restricted (well studied).

CDR1 SGDLS and CDR2 YYNGEE come from the germline V gene. V was trimmed by 2 bases and J by 3 bases, leaving 11 bases between them. The CDR3 length is 14 residues. General study findings and limits: CMV carriers having the relevant HLA were flagged by cumulative public TCR beta family frequency.

As for this clonotype: Its antigen is undetermined.

TCRdb re-analysed the reads in MiXCR, keeping a single row per CDR3 protein. The data contain approximately 590,000 distinct CDR3 sequences, almost 40% of them singletons. The V call is TRBV9, the J call TRBJ2-5; tentative D call: TRBD2 (7 bases). The origin of this receptor is a human donor in good health (CMV status not recorded). Some clones in this sample may be carry-over from other donors' samples. The sample was cultured PBMCs, taken from culture after CMV antigen stimulation. The CDR3 loop is CASSVGGPEETQYF. CDR3 nucleotides: TGTGCCAGCAGCGTCGGGGGGCCCGAAGAGACCCAGTACTTC.